The rows below give T cell receptor beta chains drawn from one sample of a study of T cell responses to AZD1222 COVID-19 vaccine. Measured with immunoSEQ multiplex PCR; TCRdb has only the in-frame clones, and not every one. The sample consists of fewer than 130,000 clones, around 90% of them appearing once. This specimen was peripheral blood, taken on day 0 of AZD1222 vaccination. These receptors all come from an adult in good health. The CDR3 runs from the conserved cysteine through the conserved F or W. The order of the fields is CDR3 protein, CDR3 DNA, J gene, clone size, CDR3 length, D gene, V gene. The D gene is left open where the match is weak. Not all rows give a size; the values are once, few, many and, for expanded clones, a class.

CASSQDSVKGSSYNSPLHF | TGTGCCAGCAGCCAAGACTCTGTGAAGGGGAGCTCCTATAATTCACCCCTCCACTTT | TRBJ1-6 | NA | 19 | NA | TRBV4-2
CSVEDQGLGDTF | TGCAGCGTTGAAGATCAGGGGCTAGGGGACACCTTC | TRBJ1-2 | NA | 12 | NA | TRBV29-1
CASSIRDRDNYGYTF | TGTGCCAGCAGCATCCGGGACAGGGATAACTATGGCTACACCTTC | TRBJ1-2 | NA | 15 | TRBD1 | TRBV9
CASSYAPGANEKLFF | TGTGCCAGCAGTTACGCCCCTGGAGCTAATGAAAAACTGTTTTTT | TRBJ1-4 | few | 15 | NA | TRBV6-2/TRBV6-3
CASARAGDTQYF | TGTGCTAGTGCCCGGGCCGGAGATACGCAGTATTTT | TRBJ2-3 | NA | 12 | NA | TRBV12-5
CASSAGTAYEQYF | TGTGCCAGCAGCGCCGGGACGGCCTACGAGCAGTACTTC | TRBJ2-7 | NA | 13 | NA | TRBV7-2
CAWSVFGKSYNSPLHF | TGTGCCTGGAGTGTATTCGGGAAGTCGTATAATTCACCCCTCCACTTT | TRBJ1-6 | NA | 16 | NA | TRBV30
CASSTGRNQPQHF | TGTGCCAGCTCAACGGGACGGAATCAGCCCCAGCATTTT | TRBJ1-5 | NA | 13 | NA | TRBV18
CASSLALQGARETQYF | TGTGCCAGCAGCTTGGCCTTACAGGGGGCGCGGGAGACCCAGTACTTC | TRBJ2-5 | NA | 16 | TRBD1 | TRBV5-8
CASSLVVDRGNEKLFF | TGTGCCAGCAGCTTAGTGGTCGACAGGGGGAATGAAAAACTGTTTTTT | TRBJ1-4 | NA | 16 | TRBD1 | TRBV7-9
CASSEWKGDSNQPQHF | TGTGCCAGCAGTGAATGGAAAGGGGATAGCAATCAGCCCCAGCATTTT | TRBJ1-5 | once | 16 | NA | TRBV6-1
CASSFYRDSGNTIYF | TGTGCCAGCAGCTTTTACAGGGACTCTGGAAACACCATATATTTT | TRBJ1-3 | NA | 15 | NA | TRBV7-9
CASSEGERVGSPLHF | TGTGCCAGCAGTGAAGGGGAGAGGGTGGGTTCACCCCTCCACTTT | TRBJ1-6 | once | 15 | NA | TRBV6-1
CSVEGLAGPPSYNEQFF | TGCAGCGTTGAGGGGCTAGCGGGGCCTCCGTCCTACAATGAGCAGTTCTTC | TRBJ2-1 | NA | 17 | TRBD2 | TRBV29-1
CASSLFQGVNYGYTF | TGTGCCAGCAGTTTATTCCAGGGAGTGAACTATGGCTACACCTTC | TRBJ1-2 | NA | 15 | NA | TRBV27
CASSIVAGGTEAFF | TGTGCCAGTAGTATTGTAGCAGGGGGCACTGAAGCTTTCTTT | TRBJ1-1 | NA | 14 | TRBD1 | TRBV19
CASSQSKEQTNIQYF | TGCGCCAGCAGTCAATCGAAGGAACAGACTAACATTCAGTACTTC | TRBJ2-4 | NA | 15 | NA | TRBV23-1
CASNLKQGGYNEQFF | TGTGCCAGTAATTTGAAACAGGGCGGATACAATGAGCAGTTCTTC | TRBJ2-1 | NA | 15 | NA | TRBV19
CASSPSSGGASTQYF | TGTGCCAGCAGCCCCTCTAGCGGGGGGGCTAGTACGCAGTATTTT | TRBJ2-3 | NA | 15 | TRBD2 | TRBV7-2
CASKTYNEQFF | TGTGCCAGCAAAACCTACAATGAGCAGTTCTTC | TRBJ2-1 | NA | 11 | NA | TRBV5-4
CASSVGRGPSSYNEQFF | TGTGCCAGCAGCGTAGGTCGGGGCCCCAGCTCCTACAATGAGCAGTTCTTC | TRBJ2-1 | few | 17 | NA | TRBV9
CASSKVLRGAGGDGELFF | TGTGCCAGCAGCAAAGTCCTGCGGGGGGCCGGTGGGGACGGGGAGCTGTTTTTT | TRBJ2-2 | once | 18 | NA | TRBV21-1
CSVGGIPGQGYGYTF | TGCAGCGTTGGAGGGATACCGGGACAGGGCTATGGCTACACCTTC | TRBJ1-2 | NA | 15 | TRBD1 | TRBV29-1
CASSAQGLGGYTF | TGTGCCAGCAGTGCTCAGGGGTTGGGTGGCTACACCTTC | TRBJ1-2 | NA | 13 | NA | TRBV25-1
CATRQGANGYTF | TGTGCCACGAGACAGGGGGCGAATGGCTACACCTTC | TRBJ1-2 | once | 12 | TRBD1 | TRBV19
CASSQDERGVGDTQYF | TGCGCCAGCAGCCAAGATGAGCGGGGGGTAGGGGATACGCAGTATTTT | TRBJ2-3 | NA | 16 | TRBD2 | TRBV4-3
CATSDWTGISGSQETQYF | TGTGCCACCAGTGATTGGACAGGGATTAGCGGGAGCCAAGAGACCCAGTACTTC | TRBJ2-5 | NA | 18 | NA | TRBV24-1
CASSQEGPALGPQHF | TGCGCCAGCAGCCAAGAAGGTCCGGCTTTGGGGCCCCAGCATTTT | TRBJ1-5 | NA | 15 | NA | TRBV4-1
CASSENRDRAQRGRRYQPQHF | TGTGCCAGCAGTGAAAATCGCGACAGGGCGCAACGCGGCCGGCGATATCAGCCCCAGCATTTT | TRBJ1-5 | NA | 21 | TRBD1 | TRBV6-1
CASREGAGVGYTF | TGTGCCAGCAGAGAGGGCGCGGGGGTCGGCTACACCTTC | TRBJ1-2 | NA | 13 | NA | TRBV6-5
CSATHREAFF | TGCAGTGCGACCCACAGGGAAGCTTTCTTT | TRBJ1-1 | NA | 10 | NA | TRBV20-1
CASSDSGQCQETQYF | TGTGCCAGCAGTGACTCCGGGCAGTGCCAAGAGACCCAGTACTTC | TRBJ2-5 | NA | 15 | NA | TRBV6-4
CASRVLGGVDQPQHF | TGTGCCAGCAGGGTCTTAGGGGGCGTCGATCAGCCCCAGCATTTT | TRBJ1-5 | NA | 15 | TRBD1 | TRBV6-5
CASSVAEAYEQYF | TGTGCCAGCAGCGTAGCCGAGGCCTACGAGCAGTACTTC | TRBJ2-7 | few | 13 | NA | TRBV9
CSVRWGGSNQPQHF | TGCAGCGTGAGGTGGGGCGGAAGCAATCAGCCCCAGCATTTT | TRBJ1-5 | few | 14 | NA | TRBV29-1
CASSPGLVGTQYF | TGCGCCAGCAGCCCAGGACTAGTCGGGACCCAGTACTTC | TRBJ2-5 | NA | 13 | TRBD2 | TRBV5-1
CASSTAAEETQYF | TGTGCCAGCAGTACGGCAGCCGAAGAGACCCAGTACTTC | TRBJ2-5 | NA | 13 | NA | TRBV6-5
CATSGGSSEQFF | TGTGCCACCTCAGGAGGTTCCAGTGAGCAGTTCTTC | TRBJ2-1 | NA | 12 | NA | TRBV9
CASGAYEQYF | TGTGCCAGCGGAGCTTACGAGCAGTACTTC | TRBJ2-7 | once | 10 | NA | TRBV2
CATSRFTTGTGELFF | TGTGCCACCAGCAGATTCACGACAGGCACCGGGGAGCTGTTTTTT | TRBJ2-2 | NA | 15 | NA | TRBV15
CATLQVANYGYTF | TGTGCCACCCTCCAGGTAGCTAACTATGGCTACACCTTC | TRBJ1-2 | NA | 13 | NA | TRBV6-5
CASSPHIDEQFF | TGTGCCAGCTCACCACACATAGACGAGCAGTTCTTC | TRBJ2-1 | NA | 12 | NA | TRBV18
CSAQVLNEQFF | TGCAGTGCCCAAGTTTTAAATGAGCAGTTCTTC | TRBJ2-1 | NA | 11 | NA | TRBV20-1
CASSLGRQGRTEAFF | TGTGCCAGCAGCTTAGGTAGACAGGGGAGGACTGAAGCTTTCTTT | TRBJ1-1 | NA | 15 | TRBD1 | TRBV7-9